The 28 T cell receptor beta chains reported below all come from one sample, sequenced in a study of T cells in Graves' hyperthyroidism and ophthalmopathy. Amplified regions were TCR beta CDR3 sequences from RNA transcripts. When the TCR CDR3 underwent first-round RT-PCR, the HTBI primer set was used. TCRdb re-derived calls from the multiplex PCR reads in MiXCR, one entry per CDR3 protein. This table has a few hundred thousand distinct CDR3 sequences, about 16% appearing once. Material: blood. The receptor source for this set is a woman aged 45 to 65 with Graves' hyperthyroidism that later progressed to Graves' ophthalmopathy.

This chain uses TRBV7-8 with TRBJ1-4, with D possibly matching TRBD1 (6 bases). The germline V and J ends were trimmed by 4 bases and 0 bases, with 12 bases remaining between them. Germline lookup yields CDR1 SGHVS and CDR2 FQNEAQ. This CDR3 region has 16 residues. CDR3 DNA sequence: TGTGCCAGCAGCTCGCCGGGACACTCAACTAATGAAAAACTGTTTTTT. Translation gives CASSSPGHSTNEKLFF.

This chain connects TRBV10-2 to TRBJ1-3; no reliable D call. The length of the CDR3 is 14 residues. Between the trimmed V and J ends, which lost 5 bases and 2 bases, there was a span of 10 bases. Germline V gene lookup returns CDR1 WSHSY and CDR2 SAAADI. Here the CDR3 DNA reads TGCGCCAGCAGTCGACCTAATACTGGAAACACCATATATTTT. It codes for CASSRPNTGNTIYF.

This clonotype was detected many times. This sequence joins TRBV3-1 and TRBJ1-1; no clear D. V lost 6 bases to trimming and J lost 1 base, with 9 bases between them. The CDR3 extends over 13 amino acids. Germline values: CDR1 LGHDT, CDR2 YNNKEL (reference sequence). CDR3 amino acids: CASSGVTNTEAFF. The DNA of the CDR3 is TGTGCCAGCAGTGGGGTGACGAACACTGAAGCTTTCTTT.

The V gene is TRBV2, the J gene TRBJ2-1; TRBD2 aligns across 10 bases. V gave up 7 bases and J gave up 5 bases; unmatched junction bases: 5. Germline assignment: CDR1 SNHLY and CDR2 FYNNEI. CDR3 length equals 14 residues. CDR3 sequence (DNA): TGTGCCAGCAACCCTAGCGGGAGCAACAATGAGCAGTTCTTC. It specifies CASNPSGSNNEQFF.

CDR3 nucleotides: TGTGCCAGCAGCTTGAGGGGGGGTACAGAGAACACCGGGGAGCTGTTTTTT. Translation: CASSLRGGTENTGELFF. The gene calls are TRBV7-3 and TRBJ2-2, with TRBD2 as a possible D gene (7 bases). Germline V CDR1 and CDR2: SGHTA, FQGTGA. V was cut by 3 bases and J by 1 base, with 15 bases left in between. This CDR3 is built from 17 residues. The full variable domain, rest sourced from reference TRBV7-3 and TRBJ2-2, is GAGVSQTPSNKVTEKGKYVELRCDPISGHTALYWYRQSLGQGPEFLIYFQGTGAADDSGLPNDRFFAVRPEGSVSTLKIQRTERGDSAVYLCASSLRGGTENTGELFFGEGSRLTVL.

This clonotype was observed many times. The junction and the germline gene differ at one end; a read error may be behind it. This chain connects TRBV2 to TRBJ1-5, with D tentatively TRBD1 (5 bases). CDR3 length: 15 residues. Germline CDR1 SNHLY, CDR2 FYNNEI. The CDR3 region is CASREGTVLNQPQHF. The CDR3, as DNA: TGTGCCAGCAGGGAAGGGACGGTACTCAATCAGCCCCAGCATTTT.

J is TRBJ2-2 and V is TRBV27; TRBD1 is a possible D gene (5 bases). CDR1 MNHEY and CDR2 SMNVEV come from the germline V gene (reference sequence). Deletions cut 3 bases from V and 6 bases from J, with 20 bases between. This CDR3 is 17 amino acids long. The CDR3 DNA reads as TGTGCCAGCAGTTTCGGGTCAGGGCCCTATTTGGCCGGGGAGCTGTTTTTT. It is translated as CASSFGSGPYLAGELFF.

V gene TRBV5-4 combines with J gene TRBJ2-1; D remains ambiguous. CDR3 length equals 13 residues. The V gene's germline CDR1 is SGHNT and CDR2 YYREEE (reference sequence). Trimming stripped 0 bases from V and 5 bases from J, with 6 bases between. CDR3 sequence reads: CASSLGADNEQFF. Here the CDR3 DNA reads TGTGCCAGCAGCTTGGGAGCTGACAATGAGCAGTTCTTC.

In its sample, this clonotype was seen many times. The V gene is TRBV20-1, the J gene TRBJ2-7; 9 bases are a match to TRBD2. This CDR3 is 14 amino acids long. Germline CDR1 is DFQATT and CDR2 is SNEGSKA (reference sequence). Germline trimming cut 5 bases from V and 3 bases from J; bases unmatched to any gene: 8. The CDR3 region has the DNA TGCAGTGCTCGTAGCGGGAGAGGGATCTACGAGCAGTACTTC. Its protein product is CSARSGRGIYEQYF.

Many counts were recorded for this clonotype. This sequence joins TRBV5-1 and TRBJ2-1; 16 bases align to TRBD2. V gave up 2 bases and J gave up 14 bases; unmatched junction bases: 10. CDR1 and CDR2 from the germline V gene are SGHRS and YFSETQ. There are 16 residues in the CDR3. DNA for the CDR3: TGCGCCAGCAGCTTAAGGGGACTAGCGGGAGGGCCAGGGAAGTTCTTC. Its protein product is CASSLRGLAGGPGKFF.

For this clonotype: A much bigger clone sits one base away, suggesting this may be a read error. The V call is TRBV9, the J call TRBJ2-1; D gene unclear. Germline V gene data show CDR1 as SGDLS and CDR2 as YYNGEE. The CDR3 totals 12 residues. This CDR3 reads CASGVDYNEQFF. Here the CDR3 DNA reads TGTGCCAGCGGCGTAGACTACAATGAGCAGTTCTTC.

This clonotype occurred many times. Mismatch with germline at one junction end may stem from a read error. The V and J genes are TRBV2 and TRBJ2-5; 7 bases are shared with TRBD2. Per the germline V gene, CDR1 is SNHLY and CDR2 is FYNNEI. The CDR3 is 11 amino acids. The CDR3, as DNA: TGTGCCAGCAGAGAAGCGGGGCCCCAGTACTTC. Translating gives CASREAGPQYF.

This clonotype was observed many times. This rearrangement joins TRBV7-9 to TRBJ2-5; possibly TRBD1 for D (6 bases). The germline gives CDR1 SEHNR, CDR2 FQNEAQ (reference sequence). V was trimmed by 1 base and J by 6 bases, leaving 18 bases between them. The CDR3 runs 16 residues. The chain's CDR3 is CASSLGSTGFVKTQYF. The CDR3, as DNA: TGTGCCAGCAGCTTAGGGAGTACAGGGTTTGTGAAGACCCAGTACTTC.

The J gene is TRBJ2-1, the V gene TRBV9, with no clear D. CDR1 is SGDLS, CDR2 YYNGEE, per germline. V lost 2 bases and J 2 bases, leaving 11 bases between the germline ends. The CDR3 runs to 15 residues. In nucleotides, the CDR3 is TGTGCCAGCAGCGTTAGTGGGCCAGCCTACAATGAGCAGTTCTTC. Encoded protein: CASSVSGPAYNEQFF.

This clonotype was seen more than once but under ten times. This sequence joins TRBV9 and TRBJ1-3; TRBD1 is a possible D gene (5 bases). V lost 2 bases and J 0 bases, leaving 9 bases between the germline ends. Germline CDR1 reads SGDLS; CDR2 reads YYNGEE. CDR3 length: 15 residues. CDR3 sequence reads: CASSVGAFSGNTIYF. CDR3 DNA: TGTGCCAGCAGCGTCGGGGCGTTCTCTGGAAACACCATATATTTT.

Only a few counts were recorded for this clonotype. The rearrangement joins TRBV5-4 to TRBJ2-1, with 10 bases identical to TRBD2. This CDR3 has 16 amino acids. CDR1 SGHNT and CDR2 YYREEE come from the germline V gene (reference sequence). The V gene end was trimmed by 3 bases and the J gene end by 7 bases; junction bases not matched to a gene: 10. The CDR3 loop reads CASSSNGLAVGNEQFF. The CDR3 region has the DNA TGTGCCAGCAGCTCTAACGGACTAGCGGTCGGTAATGAGCAGTTCTTC.

This clonotype was seen repeatedly, ten times or more. The chain uses TRBV6-1 and TRBJ2-7; D gene uncertain. The length of the CDR3 is 13 residues. CDR1 is MNHNS and CDR2 is SASEGT in the germline V gene. V was trimmed by 2 bases and J by 6 bases, leaving 11 bases between them. The CDR3 DNA reads as TGTGCCAGCAGTGAAACAAATACGGGCGAGCAGTACTTC. Protein: CASSETNTGEQYF.

This clonotype was detected many times. The rearrangement links TRBV20-1 to TRBJ2-1; TRBD2 is a possible D gene (6 bases). This CDR3 is 14 amino acids long. V was pared by 3 bases and J by 5 bases, with 14 bases between. In germline, CDR1 is DFQATT, CDR2 SNEGSKA (reference sequence). CDR3 in amino acids: CSASWGTPNNEQFF. CDR3 coding DNA: TGCAGTGCTAGCTGGGGGACTCCAAACAATGAGCAGTTCTTC.

This clonotype showed up many times. This chain joins TRBV20-1 and TRBJ2-7, with D tentatively TRBD2 (5 bases). CDR3 length equals 13 residues. Germline V gene lookup returns CDR1 DFQATT and CDR2 SNEGSKA (reference sequence). V was trimmed by 5 bases and J by 0 bases, leaving 11 bases between them. CDR3 in DNA: TGCAGTGCTGGTAGCGTTCGCTCCTACGAGCAGTACTTC. Amino acid sequence: CSAGSVRSYEQYF.

This clonotype was seen repeatedly, ten times or more. The chain links TRBV2 to TRBJ2-1; 9 bases are shared with TRBD2. CDR3 length: 15 residues. Germline loops: CDR1 SNHLY, CDR2 FYNNEI. V gave up 6 bases and J gave up 8 bases; unmatched junction bases: 11. This chain's CDR3 is CASRASGNPADEQFF. The CDR3 coding sequence is TGTGCCAGCAGGGCTAGCGGGAACCCCGCGGATGAGCAGTTCTTC.

This clonotype has a count of ten or more. The chain recombines TRBV12-3 or TRBV12-4 with TRBJ2-2; TRBD2 matches 9 bases. CDR3 length equals 14 residues. The junction had 4 bases not matched to a gene; V was cut back by 6 bases and J by 5 bases. The CDR3 coding sequence is TGTGCCAGCAGAATAGCGGGAGATACCGGGGAGCTGTTTTTT. Amino acid sequence: CASRIAGDTGELFF.

This clonotype was observed a handful of times. The DNA for the CDR3 is TGCGCCAGCAGCCCCAGAAGGAGGCAGGCGGACAATCAGCCCCAGCATTTT. It encodes CASSPRRRQADNQPQHF. The chain employs TRBV4-1 and TRBJ1-5; D unclear. CDR3 size: 17 residues. Trimming removed 4 bases at V and 3 bases at J, with 19 bases between. Germline CDR1 and CDR2: MGHRA and YSYEKL.

Note on this clonotype: Since a much larger clone is just one base distant, this may be a read error. This sequence joins TRBV13 and TRBJ2-3; 9 bases are shared with TRBD2. The CDR3 is 17 amino acids. Germline V gene sequence: CDR1 PRHDT, CDR2 FYEKMQ (reference sequence). V shed 5 bases, J shed 2 bases, and the junction held 11 bases outside the gene matches. The CDR3 loop is CASSPGSSGRITDTQYF. DNA of the CDR3: TGTGCCAGCAGCCCCGGGAGTAGCGGGAGAATCACAGATACGCAGTATTTT.

This clonotype appeared many times. The rearrangement joins TRBV18 to TRBJ2-1; D possibly corresponds to TRBD1 (6 bases). The length of the CDR3 is 15 residues. The V gene lost 4 bases and the J gene lost 0 bases, with 10 bases spanning the gap. Germline CDR1 KGHSH, CDR2 LQKENI. DNA for the CDR3: TGTGCCAGCTCACGGACAGAGAGCTCCTACAATGAGCAGTTCTTC. This gives the protein CASSRTESSYNEQFF.

V usage is TRBV28 and J usage is TRBJ1-3; no firm D call. The CDR3 runs to 15 residues. Germline CDR1 is MDHEN and CDR2 is SYDVKM. V was clipped by 3 bases and J by 3 bases, with 12 bases between them. Here the CDR3 DNA reads TGTGCCAGCAGTTTCCGTACGACGATTGGAAACACCATATATTTT. This gives the protein CASSFRTTIGNTIYF.

The CDR3, as DNA: TGCGCCAGCAGCTCCAGTGGGTACGAGCAGTACTTC. The encoded protein is CASSSSGYEQYF. The V gene is TRBV5-1, the J gene TRBJ2-7; D gene ambiguous. V was clipped by 3 bases and J by 4 bases, with 8 bases between them. The CDR3 extends over 12 amino acids. Germline CDR1 SGHRS, CDR2 YFSETQ.

A few counts support this clonotype. The CDR3 loop reads CASSISRIYNEQFF. The CDR3 region has the DNA TGTGCCAGTAGTATCAGCCGGATCTACAATGAGCAGTTCTTC. This chain links TRBV19 with TRBJ2-1; D is undetermined. This CDR3 contains 14 residues. Between the trimmed V and J ends, which lost 3 bases and 3 bases, there was a span of 9 bases. Germline V CDR1 and CDR2: LNHDA, SQIVND (reference sequence).

This clonotype came up many times. The chain recombines TRBV30 with TRBJ1-5, with D perhaps matching TRBD1 (6 bases). The germline gives CDR1 GTSNPN, CDR2 SVGIG (reference sequence). V was cut by 6 bases and J by 3 bases, with 12 bases left in between. The CDR3 has 13 residues. This CDR3 reads CACQGQPNQPQHF. CDR3 DNA: TGTGCCTGTCAAGGACAGCCCAATCAGCCCCAGCATTTT.